The clone carrying this T cell receptor (beta chain) was picked up a small number of times. What it binds is unknown. Assay used: immunoSEQ multiplex PCR; TCRdb lists only in-frame clones, some missing. Here the sample spans around 45,000 clones, about 94% being singletons. CDR3 length equals 16 residues. V lost 2 bases to trimming and J lost 4 bases; unmatched junction nucleotides: 1. Germline V lookup: CDR1 MRHNA, CDR2 SNTAGT. The sample comes from a study of T cells in tuberculosis. Study results and caveats: Active tuberculosis alpha repertoires lay closer to GMM-specific TCRs than controls'.

The chain links TRBV6-4 to TRBJ2-3; 15 positions agree with TRBD2. Sequencing was performed on PBMCs. This TCR came from a donor aged 5-35 years with latent tuberculosis or without tuberculosis infection. Some clones in this sample may be carry-over from other donors' samples. The CDR3 coding sequence is TGTGCCAGCAGTGACGGACTAGCGGGAGGGCCAGATACGCAGTATTTT. Translation: CASSDGLAGGPDTQYF.